This entry features one TCR beta chain sequence. This clonotype came up a few times. Its binding antigen is unknown. Qualities for individual bases were not recorded, and no much larger clone is one base off. The data stem from a study of human T cells and chemical hapten exposure (dated by TCRdb to the early 2020s). For context, the study as a whole: For sensitization, 2% DPC in acetone was applied to a roughly 2 cm by roughly 2 cm area of upper inner arm skin. Weekly therapeutic DPC doses were additionally applied to the scalp of patients throughout the approximately 24-week study period. The mostly female patient cohort included alopecia areata with under or over 50% scalp involvement, alopecia totalis and alopecia universalis. Patch tests used Finn chambers with 0.01% DPC on the upper back, scored after 6 days by International Contact Dermatitis Research Group standards. Libraries were combined into a pool for sequencing, and differences in TCR yield between samples came mainly from small differences in library volumes within the pool. For TCR sequencing, blood came from 25 to 35 alopecia patients at anywhere from one to four time points (pre-sensitization, 2, 6 and 24 weeks). Blood samples were taken from patients before sensitization (week 0) and at 2, 6 and about 24 weeks after DPC sensitization. Peripheral blood TCR repertoire changes were tracked in vivo in alopecia patients during primary and secondary sensitization to the hapten diphenylcyclopropenone (DPC).

The library was produced with RACE. Sequenced using a NextSeq 500. During library preparation, unique molecular identifiers were attached to individual cDNA molecules so that TCRs could be counted in a quantitative, reproducible way. Each blood RNA sample was used to sequence both TCR alpha and TCR beta chains. Turning to the authors' computational methods: The median number of TCRs per sample was around 96,000, ranging from roughly 20,000 to 700,000. V, J and CDR3 annotation of the TCR reads was performed with the Decombinator software suite. Every sample was subsampled to the same number of TCRs (28,000) for the PS versus PT1 abundance plots. TCRs were defined as expanded if absent before sensitization and observed at least eight times at the 2-week time point. TCRdb trimmed public reads at Q25 via fastp, called clones via MiXCR and kept in-frame beta chains. Rows with one shared CDR3 protein collapse into an entry with the most common genes and DNA. These V and J calls are TCRdb output, not the study's own analysis. The sample table contains over 300,000 distinct CDR3 sequences; only one count was recorded for roughly 5.3% of them. The top ten clonotypes cover approximately 2.4% of the sample.

The time point label for this specimen denotes: pre-sensitization, week 0. The sample's treatment or condition label, in plain terms: therapeutic diphenylcyclopropenone sensitization with weekly scalp DPC. Blood at each patch-test visit was drawn before the patch test was applied. To be eligible, patients had to be aged 18 to 70, diagnosed with alopecia and judged suitable for DPC therapy, while pregnant patients were excluded. Unfractionated whole blood was collected in Tempus Blood RNA tubes, and total RNA was extracted from that blood. The paper as a whole reports these results and caveats: Patch test score was positively correlated with the number of PT1 expanded TCRs, with significance at thresholds 8, 16 and 32 but not at 4. After repeated subsampling, changes were observed in the strength of the expansion versus patch-test correlation and in the threshold at which the correlation became significant. Expanded TCRs formed significantly more large CDR3 similarity clusters than pre-sensitization or healthy control sets, consistent with antigen-driven responses. The number of TCRs above 1 in 1000 frequency did not change with DPC sensitization; there was no evidence of global repertoire structure alterations. Because all patients had alopecia, a presumed autoimmune disease, the immune response of the patients might differ from that of healthy individuals.

V was cut back by 1 base and J by 2 bases, leaving a gap of 9 bases between them. The CDR3 measures 15 amino acids from cysteine to phenylalanine. CDR3 DNA only is kept here, 45 bases in frame from base 1. The germline V gene yields SGDLS for CDR1 and YYNGEE for CDR2. The chain links TRBV9 with TRBJ2-2; too little of a D gene remains to name it. The origin of this receptor is a woman aged 45-65 years with alopecia areata. Some clones in this sample may be carry-over from other donors' samples. Sequenced material: whole blood, taken in connection with sensitization to the hapten diphenylcyclopropenone (DPC). The base sequence is TGTGCCAGCAGCGTAATCCAGGATAACACCGGGGAGCTGTTTTTT. This gives the protein CASSVIQDNTGELFF. With the rest looked up from the reference TRBV9 and TRBJ2-2 genes rather than sequenced, the full variable domain is DSGVTQTPKHLITATGQRVTLRCSPRSGDLSVYWYQQSLDQGLQFLIQYYNGEERAKGNILERFSAQQFPDLHSELNLSSLELGDSALYFCASSVIQDNTGELFFGEGSRLTVL.